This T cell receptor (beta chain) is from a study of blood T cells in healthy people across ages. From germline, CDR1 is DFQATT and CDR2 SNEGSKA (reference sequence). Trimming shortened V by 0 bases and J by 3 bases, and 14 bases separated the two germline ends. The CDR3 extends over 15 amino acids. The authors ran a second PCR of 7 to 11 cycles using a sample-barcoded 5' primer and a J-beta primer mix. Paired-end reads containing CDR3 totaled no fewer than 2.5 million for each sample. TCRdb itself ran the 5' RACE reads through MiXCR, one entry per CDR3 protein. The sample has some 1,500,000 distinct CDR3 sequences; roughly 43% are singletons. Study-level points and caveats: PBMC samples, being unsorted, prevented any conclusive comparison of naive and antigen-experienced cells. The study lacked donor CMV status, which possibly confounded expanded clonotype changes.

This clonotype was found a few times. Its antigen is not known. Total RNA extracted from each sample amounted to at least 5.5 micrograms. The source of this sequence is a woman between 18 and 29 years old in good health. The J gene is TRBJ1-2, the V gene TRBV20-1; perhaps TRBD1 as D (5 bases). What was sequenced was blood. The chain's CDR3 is CSARDLPGQDYGYTF. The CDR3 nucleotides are TGCAGTGCTAGAGATCTTCCAGGGCAGGACTATGGCTACACCTTC.